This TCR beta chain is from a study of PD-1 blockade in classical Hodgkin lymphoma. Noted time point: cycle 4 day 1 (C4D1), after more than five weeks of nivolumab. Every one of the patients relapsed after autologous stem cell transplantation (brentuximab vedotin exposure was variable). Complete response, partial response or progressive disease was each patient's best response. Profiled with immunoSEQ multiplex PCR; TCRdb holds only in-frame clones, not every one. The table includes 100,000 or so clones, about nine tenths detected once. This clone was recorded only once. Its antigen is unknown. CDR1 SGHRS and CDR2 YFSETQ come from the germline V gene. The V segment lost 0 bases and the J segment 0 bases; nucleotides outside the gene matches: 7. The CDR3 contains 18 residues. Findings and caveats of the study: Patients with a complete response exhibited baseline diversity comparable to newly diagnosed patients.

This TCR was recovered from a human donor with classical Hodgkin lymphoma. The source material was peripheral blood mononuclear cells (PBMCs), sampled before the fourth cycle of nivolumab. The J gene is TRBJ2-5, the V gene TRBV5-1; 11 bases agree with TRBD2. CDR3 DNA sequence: TGCGCCAGCAGCTTGGGGCTAGCGGGGGGAATTAACCAAGAGACCCAGTACTTC. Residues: CASSLGLAGGINQETQYF.